One and the same sample provided the 17 T cell receptor beta chains below, sequenced in a study of blood T cell repertoires in COVID-19. Here immunoSEQ multiplex PCR was the method, and the copy in TCRdb shows in-frame clones only, minus some. The table shows about 100,000 clones, with about 79% occurring only once. The sample taken for sequencing was peripheral blood. The receptors were sampled from an elderly woman with active or convalescent COVID-19.

This clone was counted a single time. The chain joins TRBV4-1 to TRBJ2-7; TRBD1 matches 10 bases. Trimming cost V 2 bases and J 5 bases; bases outside gene matches: 6. Germline V lookup: CDR1 MGHRA, CDR2 YSYEKL. This CDR3 spans 15 amino acids. CDR3 amino acids: CASSQFGTGANEQYF. CDR3 sequence (DNA): TGCGCCAGCAGCCAATTCGGGACAGGGGCCAACGAGCAGTACTTC.

DNA of the CDR3: TGTGCCAGCAGCCCGGGACAAACCGGCTACACCTTC. Encoded protein: CASSPGQTGYTF. The chain couples TRBV11-2 to TRBJ1-2; D might be TRBD1 (6 bases). Germline V gives CDR1 SGHAT, CDR2 FQNNGV. V was trimmed by 5 bases and J by 8 bases, leaving 12 bases between them. The CDR3 sequence is 12 residues long.

This chain joins TRBV20-1 and TRBJ2-7; D might be TRBD1 (5 bases). Germline CDR1 is DFQATT and CDR2 is SNEGSKA (reference sequence). Trimming took off 3 bases at V and 6 bases at J, with 9 bases between the two ends. The CDR3 sequence is 11 residues long. CDR3 DNA: TGCAGTGCTAGTCAGGGTAGCGAGCAGTACTTC. It encodes CSASQGSEQYF.

This sequence joins TRBV27 and TRBJ2-7, with TRBD2 matching 7 bases. Germline V gene sequence: CDR1 MNHEY, CDR2 SMNVEV (reference sequence). This CDR3 comprises 14 residues. Germline trimming cut 2 bases from V and 2 bases from J; bases unmatched to any gene: 3. The CDR3 loop reads CASSLAGETYEQYF. CDR3 DNA: TGTGCCAGCAGTTTAGCGGGGGAGACCTACGAGCAGTACTTC.

The V and J genes are TRBV16 and TRBJ1-1; D might be TRBD1 (6 bases). CDR1 KGHSY and CDR2 FQNENV come from the germline V gene. Trimming cost V 2 bases and J 0 bases, with 10 bases left between them. This CDR3 comprises 15 residues. The chain's CDR3 is CASSQTQGLNTEAFF. The CDR3 bases are TGTGCCAGCAGCCAAACTCAGGGGCTGAACACTGAAGCTTTCTTT.

CDR3 sequence: CASSLLVQNTEAFF. CDR3 sequence (DNA): TGTGCCAGCAGTTTATTAGTCCAGAACACTGAAGCTTTCTTT. V is TRBV28 and J is TRBJ1-1; D is unclear. V was trimmed by 1 base and J by 1 base, leaving 7 bases between them. CDR3 length: 14 residues. Germline-derived CDR1 and CDR2 are MDHEN and SYDVKM. Variable domain in full (rest from reference TRBV28 and TRBJ1-1): DVKVTQSSRYLVKRTGEKVFLECVQDMDHENMFWYRQDPGLGLRLIYFSYDVKMKEKGDIPEGYSVSREKKERFSLILESASTNQTSMYLCASSLLVQNTEAFFGQGTRLTVV.

The chain has TRBV18 and TRBJ2-7, with D unresolved. The CDR3 consists of 13 residues. V lost 8 bases to trimming and J lost 1 base, with 12 bases between them. Germline V gene sequence: CDR1 KGHSH, CDR2 LQKENI. CDR3 loop: CASQPYDSYEQYF. In nucleotides, the CDR3 is TGTGCCAGCCAACCCTACGATTCCTACGAGCAGTACTTC.

This clone was seen a single time. The identical CDR3 is also encoded by other nucleotide sequences in the sample. The CDR3: CASSQVGRRAEGRQPQHF. The CDR3 coding sequence is TGCGCCAGCAGCCAAGTTGGGCGGCGGGCCGAGGGCCGACAGCCCCAGCATTTT. The V and J genes are TRBV4-1 and TRBJ1-5; D unclear. Germline lookup yields CDR1 MGHRA and CDR2 YSYEKL. The CDR3 loop spans 18 amino acids. V was clipped by 1 base and J by 7 bases, with 23 bases between them.

The sample holds one count of this clone. The chain links TRBV7-9 to TRBJ1-6; 9 bases match TRBD1. The V and J ends lost 1 base and 6 bases, in that order; junction bases with no gene match: 4. Per germline, CDR1 SEHNR and CDR2 FQNEAQ (reference sequence). This CDR3 is 16 amino acids long. The CDR3 sequence: CASSLDTTGGNSPLHF. The CDR3 DNA sequence: TGTGCCAGCAGCTTAGATACGACAGGGGGTAATTCACCCCTCCACTTT.

This chain uses TRBV4-1 with TRBJ1-3; the D is unclear. V lost 7 bases and J 1 base, leaving 14 bases between the germline ends. The CDR3 runs to 15 residues. Germline V gives CDR1 MGHRA, CDR2 YSYEKL. CDR3 coding DNA: TGCGCCAGCAACCCCGGGTCCACGTCTGGAAACACCATATATTTT. It translates to CASNPGSTSGNTIYF.

The chain recombines TRBV28 with TRBJ2-7; TRBD2 matches at 11 bases. The CDR3 extends over 15 amino acids. V shed 6 bases and J 7 bases; nucleotides not matched to a gene: 11. In germline, CDR1 is MDHEN, CDR2 SYDVKM. CDR3 in amino acids: CASSPNSGRAQEQYF. The CDR3 DNA reads TGTGCCAGCAGCCCCAATAGCGGGAGGGCCCAAGAGCAGTACTTC.

The chain couples TRBV28 to TRBJ1-1; D ambiguous. Per germline, CDR1 MDHEN and CDR2 SYDVKM. V was shortened by 5 bases and J by 1 base, with 8 bases between the two germline ends. The CDR3 totals 13 residues. Written as DNA, the CDR3 is TGTGCCAGCAGTCCCCCCGGGAACACTGAAGCTTTCTTT. The encoded protein is CASSPPGNTEAFF.

This chain uses TRBV5-4 with TRBJ2-2, with D unclear. The CDR3 has 15 residues. Germline V gene data show CDR1 as SGHNT and CDR2 as YYREEE (reference sequence). The V end lost 4 bases, the J end lost 1 base, and 11 bases lay between the germline ends. The CDR3 sequence is CASSNTNRNTGELFF. Written as DNA, the CDR3 is TGTGCCAGCAGCAACACCAATCGGAACACCGGGGAGCTGTTTTTT.

This sequence joins TRBV18 and TRBJ2-3; D not certain. The CDR3 runs 15 residues. Germline V gene lookup returns CDR1 KGHSH and CDR2 LQKENI. Trimming removed 6 bases at V and 1 base at J, with 14 bases between. The CDR3 loop reads CASSSGRARTDTQYF. The CDR3 coding sequence is TGTGCCAGCTCTTCCGGAAGAGCGCGCACAGATACGCAGTATTTT.

V gene TRBV7-9 combines with J gene TRBJ1-1; D is possibly TRBD1 (6 bases). V was shortened by 6 bases and J by 8 bases, with 13 bases between the two germline ends. Germline V lookup: CDR1 SEHNR, CDR2 FQNEAQ (reference sequence). This CDR3 spans 12 amino acids. The DNA for the CDR3 is TGTGCCAGCAGGCCTGACAGGCCGGAAGCTTTCTTT. Translation: CASRPDRPEAFF. Filled out from reference TRBV7-9 and TRBJ1-1, the complete variable domain reads DTGVSQNPRHKITKRGQNVTFRCDPISEHNRLYWYRQTLGQGPEFLTYFQNEAQLEKSRLLSDRFSAERPKGSFSTLEIQRTEQGDSAMYLCASRPDRPEAFFGQGTRLTVV.

J is TRBJ1-1 and V is TRBV19, with 8 positions matching TRBD1. The germline gives CDR1 LNHDA, CDR2 SQIVND (reference sequence). The V and J ends lost 3 bases and 1 base, in that order; junction bases with no gene match: 19. CDR3 length: 20 amino acids. The CDR3 DNA sequence: TGTGCCAGTAGTATTATATCAGGGGGCGCTTCCCTCGGTGCGAACACTGAAGCTTTCTTT. Residues: CASSIISGGASLGANTEAFF.

The rearrangement uses TRBV6-6 and TRBJ1-1; TRBD1 matches at 8 bases. The CDR3 spans 13 residues. Germline trimming cut 8 bases from V and 5 bases from J; bases unmatched to any gene: 7. CDR1 and CDR2 (germline): MNHNY, SVGAGI (reference sequence). CDR3 in amino acids: CASPNTGGTEAFF. CDR3 nucleotide sequence: TGTGCCAGCCCAAATACAGGGGGAACTGAAGCTTTCTTT.